This T cell receptor (beta chain) stems from a study of shared clonotypes between healthy human individuals. V was shortened by 1 base and J by 5 bases, with 14 bases between the two germline ends. The CDR3 runs 15 residues. CDR1 and CDR2 from the germline V gene are SNHLY and FYNNEI. Using immunoSEQ multiplex PCR, the repertoire was profiled, and TCRdb retains in-frame clones only, with some absent. The sample lists 2,500,000 or so clones, 80% to 95% seen once, with 0.3% to 0.4% in the top ten. The sample taken for sequencing was naive CD4+ T cells from PBMCs. Subset described: CD45RA+ positively selected. This sequence was found in a man aged 18 to 29 in good health. Some clones in this sample may be carry-over from other donors' samples. The V gene is TRBV2, the J gene TRBJ1-2, with D unresolved. In DNA form, the CDR3 reads TGTGCCAGCAGTGAAGTTAGGGAGGAGGAATATGGCTACACCTTC. It translates to CASSEVREEEYGYTF.